The next 28 T cell receptor beta chains were all read from a single sample in a study of naive and memory T cell subsets (dated 2017 in TCRdb). The method behind the library was UMI-ligation and nested PCR. Sequenced using an Illumina MiSeq. The beta constant-region primer was an equimolar mix of two oligonucleotides covering both TRBC1 and TRBC2. The public sequencing data were trimmed at Q25 with fastp and processed into clonotypes with MiXCR by TCRdb, which kept only in-frame beta chains. One record per CDR3 amino acid sequence lists the most common genes and DNA. This sample holds about 80,000 distinct CDR3 sequences; over 10% were observed only once. The ten largest account for approximately 0.84% of the sample. The sequenced sample consisted of central memory CD4+ T cells from blood. The sample's cell subset or site label, decoded: central memory, CD45RA- CD27+. These receptor sequences come from a human donor in good health.

This clonotype showed up many times. This sequence joins TRBV27 and TRBJ1-2; D is perhaps TRBD1 (6 bases). V shed 3 bases and J shed 5 bases, with 10 bases lying between them. The CDR3 totals 13 residues. CDR1 is MNHEY and CDR2 is SMNVEV in the germline V gene (reference sequence). CDR3 sequence (DNA): TGTGCCAGCAGTTTCAACAGGGCTTATGGCTACACCTTC. It is translated as CASSFNRAYGYTF.

This clonotype has ten or more counts. The rearrangement links TRBV18 to TRBJ1-1; no definite D call. V shed 4 bases and J shed 7 bases, with 13 bases lying between them. The germline gives CDR1 KGHSH, CDR2 LQKENI. This CDR3 has 13 residues. CDR3 coding DNA: TGTGCCAGCTCACTCAACGATCCTTATGAAGCTTTCTTT. This sequence encodes CASSLNDPYEAFF.

This clonotype occurred a few times. The gene calls are TRBV5-4 and TRBJ2-7, with D perhaps being TRBD1 or TRBD2 (5 bases each). The CDR3 has 13 amino acids. Trimming cost V 3 bases and J 0 bases, with 7 bases left between them. CDR1 and CDR2 (germline): SGHNT, YYREEE (reference sequence). The CDR3 bases are TGTGCCAGCAGCTCGGGGACCTCCTACGAGCAGTACTTC. This gives the protein CASSSGTSYEQYF.

Note on this clonotype: Since a much larger clone is just one base distant, this may be a read error. This chain uses TRBV7-3 with TRBJ2-7; D not certain. Germline V gene data show CDR1 as SGHTA and CDR2 as FQGTGA. The CDR3 has 15 amino acids. CDR3 DNA sequence: TGTGCCAGCAGCTTAACGTTTCCGGGCCCCTACGAGCGGTACTTC. It translates to CASSLTFPGPYERYF.

The V call is TRBV4-1, the J call TRBJ1-6; D gene ambiguous. In germline, CDR1 is MGHRA, CDR2 YSYEKL. Deletions cut 3 bases from V and 9 bases from J, with 15 bases between. This CDR3 comprises 15 residues. CDR3 protein: CASSHPPMRVSPLHF. The CDR3 DNA follows: TGCGCCAGCAGCCACCCCCCCATGAGGGTTTCACCCCTCCACTTT.

The CDR3, as DNA: TGTGCCAGCAGCTTAGGAGGGACATTCACTAACTATGGCTACACCTTC. Its protein is CASSLGGTFTNYGYTF. V and J are TRBV7-2 and TRBJ1-2, with D possibly TRBD1 on 6 matching bases. The V end lost 1 base, the J end lost 0 bases, and 12 bases lay between the germline ends. The germline CDR1 and CDR2 sequences are SGHTA and FQGNSA. This CDR3 is 16 amino acids long.

The V and J genes are TRBV5-1 and TRBJ2-5; possibly TRBD1 for D (7 bases). The germline V gene has CDR1 SGHRS and CDR2 YFSETQ. This CDR3 is built from 14 residues. V was cut by 2 bases and J by 1 base, with 9 bases left in between. CDR3 sequence: CASSFQGGQETQYF. CDR3 DNA sequence: TGCGCCAGCAGCTTTCAGGGGGGCCAAGAGACCCAGTACTTC.

This clonotype has only a few counts. The chain carries TRBV12-3 or TRBV12-4 and TRBJ2-1; D is unclear. V gave up 7 bases and J gave up 4 bases, with 14 bases separating them. The CDR3 spans 14 residues. The CDR3 nucleotides are TGTGCCAGCAATCCCCCCGAACTGTACAATGAGCAGTTCTTC. It specifies CASNPPELYNEQFF.

This clonotype was found many times. The genes are TRBV29-1 and TRBJ2-3, with D possibly matching TRBD2 (6 bases). Trimming stripped 4 bases from V and 0 bases from J, with 11 bases between. This CDR3 region has 14 residues. CDR1 is SQVTM and CDR2 is ANQGSEA in the germline V gene. CDR3 loop: CSVVGGTSTDTQYF. CDR3 DNA: TGCAGCGTTGTAGGTGGGACTAGCACAGATACGCAGTATTTT.

Only a few counts were recorded for this clonotype. The CDR3, as DNA: TGCAGTGCTAGAGATAGGCTAGCTAACACCGGGGAGCTGTTTTTT. Protein: CSARDRLANTGELFF. The chain links TRBV20-1 to TRBJ2-2, with a weak D call TRBD2 (5 bases). The germline V gene has CDR1 DFQATT and CDR2 SNEGSKA (reference sequence). This CDR3 contains 15 residues. V was trimmed by 0 bases and J by 2 bases, leaving 10 bases between them.

The V gene is TRBV5-1, the J gene TRBJ2-5; D is ambiguous. This CDR3 spans 15 amino acids. V shed 4 bases and J shed 2 bases, with 15 bases lying between them. Germline V CDR1 and CDR2: SGHRS, YFSETQ. CDR3 sequence (DNA): TGCGCCAGCAGCCGCGGTGGGCGCGAACAAGAGACCCAGTACTTC. Translating gives CASSRGGREQETQYF.

This clonotype was counted a few times. This sequence joins TRBV6-6 and TRBJ1-5, with D perhaps TRBD1 (6 bases). The V end was cut by 6 bases, the J end by 2 bases, with 11 bases between. Germline V gene sequence: CDR1 MNHNY, CDR2 SVGAGI (reference sequence). This CDR3 has 14 amino acids. CDR3 coding DNA: TGTGCCAGCAGCGCAAGACAGGGCAATCAGCCCCAGCATTTT. Its translation is CASSARQGNQPQHF.

This clonotype occurred a few times. This chain links TRBV20-1 with TRBJ1-5; D is perhaps TRBD1 (5 bases). Germline assignment: CDR1 DFQATT and CDR2 SNEGSKA (reference sequence). The CDR3 sequence is 15 residues long. Between the trimmed V and J ends, which lost 0 bases and 7 bases, there was a span of 16 bases. The CDR3 nucleotides read TGCAGTGCTAGAGATACGGCCAGGGACCGGCAGCCCCAGCATTTT. Protein: CSARDTARDRQPQHF.

This clonotype came up many times. The chain carries TRBV29-1 and TRBJ2-7; 9 bases align to TRBD1. Losses at the gene ends were 1 base for V and 3 bases for J; bases not matched to a gene: 25. Germline V gene sequence: CDR1 SQVTM, CDR2 ANQGSEA. The CDR3 extends over 21 amino acids. CDR3 nucleotides: TGCAGCGTTGAAGTACCGGGACAGGGCGGGACCGTAGTCATAAACGACTACGAGCAGTACTTC. Translating gives CSVEVPGQGGTVVINDYEQYF.

This clonotype was recorded many times. The chain couples TRBV5-1 to TRBJ2-1; tentative D call: TRBD1 (5 bases). Germline V gene data show CDR1 as SGHRS and CDR2 as YFSETQ. Trimming stripped 0 bases from V and 8 bases from J, with 12 bases between. The CDR3 contains 14 residues. The CDR3 sequence is CASSLAQGIDEQFF. The CDR3 bases are TGCGCCAGCAGCTTGGCCCAGGGAATCGATGAGCAGTTCTTC. The full variable domain, rest sourced from reference TRBV5-1 and TRBJ2-1, is KAGVTQTPRYLIKTRGQQVTLSCSPISGHRSVSWYQQTPGQGLQFLFEYFSETQRNKGNFPGRFSGRQFSNSRSEMNVSTLELGDSALYLCASSLAQGIDEQFFGPGTRLTVL.

This clonotype was recorded at least ten times. The chain carries TRBV7-2 and TRBJ2-7; a weak D match, TRBD1 (5 bases). The V gene's germline CDR1 is SGHTA and CDR2 FQGNSA. Trimming removed 4 bases from V and 2 bases from J, with 12 bases in between. The CDR3 sequence is 14 residues long. The DNA for the CDR3 is TGTGCCAGCAGCTGGCGGACAAACGCCTACGAGCAGTACTTC. The encoded protein is CASSWRTNAYEQYF.

This clonotype was observed at least ten times. The rearrangement joins TRBV29-1 to TRBJ2-3; 9 bases line up with TRBD2. Germline V gives CDR1 SQVTM, CDR2 ANQGSEA. This CDR3 spans 13 amino acids. V was clipped by 4 bases and J by 6 bases; unmatched bases: 5. Here the CDR3 DNA reads TGCAGCGTTGCGGCTAGCGGGATGGATACGCAGTATTTT. The encoded protein is CSVAASGMDTQYF.

In this sample, this clonotype turned up a few times. The chain joins TRBV20-1 to TRBJ2-7, with D perhaps TRBD1 or TRBD2 (7 bases each). The CDR3 is 16 residues long. The V gene lost 3 bases and the J gene lost 3 bases, with 21 bases spanning the gap. Germline lookup yields CDR1 DFQATT and CDR2 SNEGSKA (reference sequence). The CDR3 DNA follows: TGCAGTGCTAGGGGGGCCAGCGGGACAGCTTTCTACGAGCAGTACTTC. Translation: CSARGASGTAFYEQYF.

This clonotype was counted ten times or more. The rearrangement joins TRBV7-2 to TRBJ1-2; 7 bases line up with TRBD1. The CDR3 sequence is 13 residues long. Germline trimming cut 1 base from V and 8 bases from J; bases unmatched to any gene: 4. The germline V gene has CDR1 SGHTA and CDR2 FQGNSA. The CDR3, as DNA: TGTGCCAGCAGCTTAGGGCAGGGGGAAGGCTACACCTTC. Its translation is CASSLGQGEGYTF.

This clonotype came up many times. This sequence joins TRBV3-1 and TRBJ2-7, with D tentatively TRBD1 or TRBD2 (5 bases each). The CDR3 consists of 13 residues. The V gene's germline CDR1 is LGHDT and CDR2 YNNKEL (reference sequence). V lost 3 bases to trimming and J lost 4 bases, with 10 bases between them. CDR3 loop: CASSQGVRYEQYF. The CDR3, as DNA: TGTGCCAGCAGCCAGGGGGTAAGGTACGAGCAGTACTTC.

J is TRBJ2-1 and V is TRBV5-1; 7 nucleotides line up with TRBD2. The CDR3 totals 16 residues. Germline assignment: CDR1 SGHRS and CDR2 YFSETQ. The ends lost 4 bases at V and 9 bases at J; junction bases unmatched: 16. CDR3 in amino acids: CASSNSPSREYGEQFF. For the CDR3, the DNA is TGCGCCAGCAGCAACTCCCCCTCGCGGGAGTATGGTGAGCAGTTCTTC.

This sequence joins TRBV5-6 and TRBJ2-7; TRBD1 aligns across 7 bases. The CDR3 covers 16 residues. Germline CDR1 reads SGHDT; CDR2 reads YYEEEE. The trim removed 2 bases at V and 3 bases at J, leaving 11 bases unmatched. The CDR3 bases are TGTGCCAGCAGCTTCTTAGGGGGCAAGTTCGGCTACGAGCAGTACTTC. It yields the protein CASSFLGGKFGYEQYF.

This clonotype appeared a few times. This chain connects TRBV4-3 to TRBJ2-1; TRBD2 agrees at 10 bases. Germline CDR1 and CDR2: LGHNA and YSLEER. This CDR3 has 15 residues. V gave up 4 bases and J gave up 3 bases; unmatched junction bases: 3. The CDR3 sequence: CASSRTSGDYNEQFF. DNA for the CDR3: TGCGCCAGCAGCCGGACTAGCGGAGACTACAATGAGCAGTTCTTC.

This clonotype was counted a few times. A much larger clone is a single base away; this may be a read error. V is TRBV5-6 and J is TRBJ2-5; 8 bases agree with TRBD2. V shed 1 base and J 5 bases; nucleotides not matched to a gene: 4. Germline loops: CDR1 SGHDT, CDR2 YYEEEE. The CDR3 runs to 14 residues. The CDR3 coding sequence is TGTGCCAGCAGCTTGTCGGGGGGGGAGGAGACCCAGTACTTC. It is translated as CASSLSGGEETQYF.

This clonotype has a count of ten or more. V gene TRBV7-8 combines with J gene TRBJ2-1; D remains unclear. Germline-derived CDR1 and CDR2 are SGHVS and FQNEAQ. Trimming took 5 bases from V and 5 from J, leaving 10 bases between them. The CDR3 has 13 amino acids. CDR3 sequence: CASSNGPNNEQFF. The DNA of the CDR3 is TGTGCCAGCAGCAACGGACCCAACAATGAGCAGTTCTTC.

The rearrangement joins TRBV5-5 to TRBJ1-3; D is unclear. V lost 4 bases, J lost 2 bases, and 13 bases lay in between. The CDR3 sequence is 15 residues long. The germline V gene has CDR1 SGHKS and CDR2 YYEKEE (reference sequence). In DNA, the CDR3 is TGTGCCAGCAGCCCCGGGTCTTCCCCTGGAAACACCATATATTTT. Protein: CASSPGSSPGNTIYF.

This clonotype was recorded a few times. The gene calls are TRBV5-1 and TRBJ2-6, with TRBD2 as a possible D gene (6 bases). In germline, CDR1 is SGHRS, CDR2 YFSETQ. V lost 6 bases and J 4 bases, leaving 14 bases between the germline ends. There are 15 residues in the CDR3. The CDR3 protein is CASTPGGGGANVLTF. CDR3 DNA sequence: TGCGCCAGCACCCCCGGTGGGGGGGGGGCCAACGTCCTGACTTTC.

This clonotype was found a few times. This chain connects TRBV11-1 to TRBJ2-1; TRBD1 matches 9 bases. V lost 5 bases and J lost 6; bases outside the gene matches: 11. The germline V gene has CDR1 SGHAT and CDR2 FQDESV (reference sequence). This CDR3 is built from 16 residues. The CDR3 region has the DNA TGTGCCAGCAGCAACCCGGGACAGGGTCCTGGCAATGAGCAGTTCTTC. Amino acid sequence: CASSNPGQGPGNEQFF.